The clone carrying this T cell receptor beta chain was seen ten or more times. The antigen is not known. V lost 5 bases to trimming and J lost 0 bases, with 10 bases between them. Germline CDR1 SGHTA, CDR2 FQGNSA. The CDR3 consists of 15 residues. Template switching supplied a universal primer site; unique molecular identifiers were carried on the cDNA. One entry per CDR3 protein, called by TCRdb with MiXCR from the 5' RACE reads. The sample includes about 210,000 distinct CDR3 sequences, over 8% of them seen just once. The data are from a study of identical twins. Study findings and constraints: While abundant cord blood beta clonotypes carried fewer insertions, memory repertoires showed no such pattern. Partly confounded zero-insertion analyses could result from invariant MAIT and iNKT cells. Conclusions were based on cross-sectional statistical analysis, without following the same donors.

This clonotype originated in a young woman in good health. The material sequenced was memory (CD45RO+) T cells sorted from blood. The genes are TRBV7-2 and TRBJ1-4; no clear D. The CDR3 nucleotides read TGTGCCAGCAGCCCGGGAAGATCAACTAATGAAAAACTGTTTTTT. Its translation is CASSPGRSTNEKLFF. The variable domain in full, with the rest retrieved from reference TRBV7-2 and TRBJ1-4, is GAGVSQSPSNKVTEKGKDVELRCDPISGHTALYWYRQSLGQGLEFLIYFQGNSAPDKSGLPSDRFSAERTGGSVSTLTIQRTQQEDSAVYLCASSPGRSTNEKLFFGSGTQLSVL.